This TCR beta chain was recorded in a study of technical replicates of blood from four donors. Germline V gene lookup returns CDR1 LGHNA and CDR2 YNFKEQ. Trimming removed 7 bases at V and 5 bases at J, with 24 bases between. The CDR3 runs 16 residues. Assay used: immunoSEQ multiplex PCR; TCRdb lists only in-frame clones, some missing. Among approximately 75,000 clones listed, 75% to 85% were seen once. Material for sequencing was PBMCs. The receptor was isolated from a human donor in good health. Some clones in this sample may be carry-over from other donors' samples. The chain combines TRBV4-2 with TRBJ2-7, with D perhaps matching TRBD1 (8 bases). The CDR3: CASTKTGEGSNDEQYF. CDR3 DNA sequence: TGTGCCAGCACCAAGACAGGGGAGGGCAGTAACGACGAGCAGTACTTC.